The rows below give T cell receptor beta chains drawn from one sample of a study of blood T cell repertoires in COVID-19. Sequenced by immunoSEQ multiplex PCR; TCRdb stores in-frame clones only, minus some. There are some 110,000 clones in the sample; 60% to 85% occur only once, and more than 5% lies in the top ten. Material: peripheral blood. These receptors came from an elderly man with COVID-19, enrolled during active disease. CDR3s include the opening cysteine and the closing phenylalanine or tryptophan. Each record gives: CDR3 DNA, CDR3 protein, V gene, clone size, J gene, D gene. D genes are given only for firm matches. Expanded clones get a size class; other rows say once, few or many, or leave the size out.

cdr3_nt: TGTGCCACCAGCAGAGAGGGACAGGGGGCTCAAGAGACCCAGTACTTC
cdr3_aa: CATSREGQGAQETQYF
v_call: TRBV15
clone_size: NA
j_call: TRBJ2-5
d_call: TRBD1

cdr3_nt: TGTGCCAGCAGTTTATATGGCGGGTTCTCCTACGAGCAGTACTTC
cdr3_aa: CASSLYGGFSYEQYF
v_call: TRBV27
clone_size: NA
j_call: TRBJ2-7
d_call: NA

cdr3_nt: TGTGCCAGCAGCTCAGACAGGAGGTATGGCTACACCTTC
cdr3_aa: CASSSDRRYGYTF
v_call: TRBV11-2
clone_size: NA
j_call: TRBJ1-2
d_call: NA

cdr3_nt: TGCGCCAGCAGCATACAGGGGGGGATTGACGAGCAGTACTTC
cdr3_aa: CASSIQGGIDEQYF
v_call: TRBV5-1
clone_size: NA
j_call: TRBJ2-7
d_call: NA

cdr3_nt: TGTGCCACCAGTGGAGACAGGGGGCTATTCGGGGAGCTGTTTTTT
cdr3_aa: CATSGDRGLFGELFF
v_call: TRBV24-1
clone_size: NA
j_call: TRBJ2-2
d_call: TRBD1

cdr3_nt: TGTGCCAGCAGTCAGTTCGACAATGAGCAGTTCTTC
cdr3_aa: CASSQFDNEQFF
v_call: TRBV7-8
clone_size: NA
j_call: TRBJ2-1
d_call: NA

cdr3_nt: TGTGCCAGTAGCCGGACAGACCTTTATAGCAATCAGCCCCAGCATTTT
cdr3_aa: CASSRTDLYSNQPQHF
v_call: TRBV19
clone_size: NA
j_call: TRBJ1-5
d_call: NA

cdr3_nt: TGCAGCGTCGTCGCGGGAGGCACCGGGGAGCTGTTTTTT
cdr3_aa: CSVVAGGTGELFF
v_call: TRBV29-1
clone_size: few
j_call: TRBJ2-2
d_call: TRBD2

cdr3_nt: TGTGCCAGCAGCTTGTCAGGGAACAAAAACATTCAGTACTTC
cdr3_aa: CASSLSGNKNIQYF
v_call: TRBV7-9
clone_size: NA
j_call: TRBJ2-4
d_call: NA

cdr3_nt: TGTGCCAGCAGCTTGGAAACAGGACGACACAATGAGCAGTTCTTC
cdr3_aa: CASSLETGRHNEQFF
v_call: TRBV7-6
clone_size: NA
j_call: TRBJ2-1
d_call: NA

cdr3_nt: TGTGCCAGCAGTTCGTCAAATCTAGCGGGAGAGGAGACCCAGTACTTC
cdr3_aa: CASSSSNLAGEETQYF
v_call: TRBV6-5
clone_size: NA
j_call: TRBJ2-5
d_call: TRBD2

cdr3_nt: TGTGCCAGCAGCCAGGCGGACTTAGAGACCCAGTACTTC
cdr3_aa: CASSQADLETQYF
v_call: TRBV9
clone_size: NA
j_call: TRBJ2-5
d_call: NA

cdr3_nt: TGTGCCAGCTCACCAGCCCGGGGAAAAGTGGAGCTGTTTTTT
cdr3_aa: CASSPARGKVELFF
v_call: TRBV18
clone_size: NA
j_call: TRBJ2-2
d_call: NA

cdr3_nt: TGCGCCAGCAGCCTCGCCTGGCGGACAGGGGGCTCCTACGAGCAGTACTTC
cdr3_aa: CASSLAWRTGGSYEQYF
v_call: TRBV5-1
clone_size: NA
j_call: TRBJ2-7
d_call: TRBD1

cdr3_nt: TGTGCCACCAGTGATGAGGGGGCGGGTGGCTACACCTTC
cdr3_aa: CATSDEGAGGYTF
v_call: TRBV24-1
clone_size: once
j_call: TRBJ1-2
d_call: TRBD1

cdr3_nt: TGTGCCAGCAGTTCCCCCCATCAACCCGGCGGGAGGGTCACCAATGAGCAGTTCTTC
cdr3_aa: CASSSPHQPGGRVTNEQFF
v_call: TRBV28
clone_size: NA
j_call: TRBJ2-1
d_call: TRBD2